This passage covers 13 T cell receptor beta chains from one sample sequenced in a study of sequential checkpoint blockade in melanoma. Treatment given: randomized to nivolumab then ipilimumab (arm A) or the reverse (arm B). The protocol was immunoSEQ multiplex PCR, while the TCRdb copy is restricted to in-frame clones and leaves out a portion. The sample holds some 11,000 clones, 55% to 70% seen once. The sample consisted of CD8+ T cells sorted from blood (inferred from file names), taken from a patient given nivolumab and ipilimumab in sequence. The receptors derive from a human donor with melanoma.

The genes are TRBV4-1 and TRBJ2-7; TRBD2 is a possible D gene (5 bases). Trimming cost V 1 base and J 0 bases, with 10 bases left between them. The CDR3 totals 15 residues. Germline V CDR1 and CDR2: MGHRA, YSYEKL. The CDR3 is CASSQVEGVSYEQYF. CDR3 nucleotides: TGCGCCAGCAGCCAAGTAGAGGGCGTCTCCTACGAGCAGTACTTC.

The chain uses TRBV5-6 and TRBJ1-4; TRBD1 is a possible D gene (5 bases). The CDR3 spans 17 residues. From germline, CDR1 is SGHDT and CDR2 YYEEEE. The ends were cut back, 0 bases at V and 0 bases at J, with 12 bases in the middle. Here the CDR3 reads CASSLGQGYATNEKLFF. In DNA, the CDR3 is TGTGCCAGCAGCTTGGGGCAGGGCTATGCAACTAATGAAAAACTGTTTTTT.

The count of this clone is one. The chain links TRBV9 to TRBJ2-1; TRBD2 matches 8 bases. CDR1 is SGDLS, CDR2 YYNGEE, per germline. With 3 bases clipped from V and 2 bases from J, the junction kept 10 bases outside the gene matches. The CDR3 has 17 residues. For the CDR3, the DNA is TGTGCCAGCAGCGGGCCTTCCGGGACTAGGGCCTACAATGAGCAGTTCTTC. This codes for CASSGPSGTRAYNEQFF.

This chain uses TRBV6-5 with TRBJ1-1; D might be TRBD1 (6 bases). In germline, CDR1 is MNHEY, CDR2 SVGAGI. The CDR3 contains 14 residues. V was trimmed by 2 bases and J by 4 bases, leaving 11 bases between them. CDR3 amino acids: CASSYPGHFTEAFF. CDR3 coding DNA: TGTGCCAGCAGTTACCCGGGACATTTCACTGAAGCTTTCTTT.

This clone was seen more than once but under ten times. V gene TRBV5-1 combines with J gene TRBJ2-4; the D is unclear. V dropped 0 bases and J dropped 0 bases, with 10 bases sitting between them. CDR1 and CDR2 from the germline V gene are SGHRS and YFSETQ. The CDR3 is made up of 16 amino acids. The CDR3, as DNA: TGCGCCAGCAGCTTGGACCGCCCCGGAGCCAAAAACATTCAGTACTTC. It specifies CASSLDRPGAKNIQYF. The full variable domain, its missing parts supplied by reference TRBV5-1 and TRBJ2-4, is KAGVTQTPRYLIKTRGQQVTLSCSPISGHRSVSWYQQTPGQGLQFLFEYFSETQRNKGNFPGRFSGRQFSNSRSEMNVSTLELGDSALYLCASSLDRPGAKNIQYFGAGTRLSVL.

Only a few counts were recorded for this clone. The V and J genes are TRBV28 and TRBJ1-1, with TRBD1 matching over 7 bases. After removal of 3 bases from V and 0 bases from J, the junction contained 7 bases not matched to a gene. Germline V lookup: CDR1 MDHEN, CDR2 SYDVKM. The CDR3 length is 16 residues. CDR3: CASSFPGQPMNTEAFF. The CDR3, as DNA: TGTGCCAGCAGTTTCCCGGGACAGCCTATGAACACTGAAGCTTTCTTT. The complete variable domain, with remaining parts taken from reference TRBV28 and TRBJ1-1, reads DVKVTQSSRYLVKRTGEKVFLECVQDMDHENMFWYRQDPGLGLRLIYFSYDVKMKEKGDIPEGYSVSREKKERFSLILESASTNQTSMYLCASSFPGQPMNTEAFFGQGTRLTVV.

The V and J genes are TRBV6-5 and TRBJ2-7, with a tentative D call TRBD2 (6 bases). CDR1 and CDR2 from the germline V gene are MNHEY and SVGAGI. V lost 0 bases and J 2 bases, leaving 14 bases between the germline ends. This CDR3 spans 16 amino acids. The CDR3 reads CASSYSTGETTYEQYF. CDR3 coding DNA: TGTGCCAGCAGTTACTCGACGGGAGAAACCACCTACGAGCAGTACTTC.

This clone was found a few times. This rearrangement joins TRBV4-1 to TRBJ2-7, with TRBD2 matching 7 bases. V dropped 1 base and J dropped 2; count of bases not matched to a gene: 5. Germline CDR1 reads MGHRA; CDR2 reads YSYEKL. The CDR3 is made up of 15 amino acids. CDR3 sequence: CASSQGLAATYEQYF. The CDR3 nucleotides are TGCGCCAGCAGCCAAGGGCTAGCGGCCACCTACGAGCAGTACTTC.

The V gene is TRBV7-2, the J gene TRBJ2-5, with D tentatively TRBD2 (7 bases). The CDR3 totals 18 residues. Germline V gene lookup returns CDR1 SGHTA and CDR2 FQGNSA. The V gene lost 1 base and the J gene lost 7 bases, with 25 bases spanning the gap. CDR3 DNA: TGTGCCAGCAGCTTAGGAGGGATCAGCGGGACCCCCAGGGGGACCCAGTACTTC. It is translated as CASSLGGISGTPRGTQYF.

The DNA of the CDR3 is TGTGCCAGCAGCCACTCAATTGGACAGGGTCCTAGCACAGATACGCAGTATTTT. It is translated as CASSHSIGQGPSTDTQYF. The rearrangement links TRBV9 to TRBJ2-3; TRBD1 agrees at 8 bases. The V and J ends lost 4 bases and 0 bases, in that order; junction bases with no gene match: 13. This CDR3 is 18 amino acids long. Germline assignment: CDR1 SGDLS and CDR2 YYNGEE.

For the CDR3, the DNA is TGTGCCAGCAGTGAAGCGTCCTACGAGCAGTACTTC. Translation: CASSEASYEQYF. The rearrangement joins TRBV2 to TRBJ2-5; D is unclear. The J call could be wrong; TRBJ2-7 is a better fit for the DNA end. The germline V gene has CDR1 SNHLY and CDR2 FYNNEI. This CDR3 is 12 amino acids long.

The chain is built from TRBV7-8 and TRBJ2-6; TRBD1 agrees at 7 bases. The V and J ends lost 1 base and 6 bases, in that order; junction bases with no gene match: 6. CDR1 is SGHVS and CDR2 is FQNEAQ in the germline V gene. The CDR3 runs to 16 residues. CDR3 region: CASSLGQGPLANVLTF. CDR3 coding DNA: TGTGCCAGCAGCTTAGGACAGGGCCCGTTGGCCAACGTCCTGACTTTC.

This clone was detected only once. The V call is TRBV4-1, the J call TRBJ2-7, with D maybe TRBD2 (5 bases). Per the germline V gene, CDR1 is MGHRA and CDR2 is YSYEKL. V lost 5 bases, J lost 5 bases, and 16 bases lay in between. The CDR3 consists of 14 residues. DNA for the CDR3: TGCGCCAGCAGCGCCCCCTCGGAGGTAAACGAGCAGTACTTC. The encoded protein is CASSAPSEVNEQYF.